The T cell receptor (beta chain) under discussion was sequenced for a study of blood T cell repertoires in COVID-19. Turning to the study itself: COVID-19 samples collected from the United States, Italy and Spain covered acute and convalescent phases. PBMCs, B-cell-depleted T cells, or T cells were the source of the cDNA or gDNA that made up the material.

The CDR3 is 16 amino acids. Trimming left V 1 base short and J 3 bases short, with 13 bases between. The V gene's germline CDR1 is MGHRA and CDR2 YSYEKL. In the original workflow: How many nucleated cells were present was estimated from reference gene primer amplification. The table came from immunoSEQ multiplex PCR; TCRdb's copy has only in-frame clones and leaves some out. V and J calls and clone size follow that table, whereas D and trimming were derived from the DNA. The sample holds about 380,000 clones; about 90% are singletons and the top ten take 6.5% to 8%. Sequencing input: peripheral blood. This rearrangement joins TRBV4-1 to TRBJ1-3; D remains unclear. The TCR sequence derives from a man younger than 35 with active or convalescent COVID-19. The CDR3 nucleotides are TGCGCCAGCAGCCAAGGAGCCAACCAGCGTGGAAACACCATATATTTT. Translated: CASSQGANQRGNTIYF.